The 15 T cell receptor beta chains reported below all come from one sample, sequenced in a study of T cells in Graves' hyperthyroidism and ophthalmopathy. It was RNA transcripts that yielded the amplified TCR beta CDR3 regions. The HTBI primer set served for first-round RT-PCR of the TCR CDR3. TCRdb re-analysed the multiplex PCR reads in MiXCR, keeping a single row per CDR3 protein. The sample consists of about 98,000 distinct CDR3 sequences, about 37% of them appearing once. Specimen: peripheral blood or thyroid tissue (not recorded which). The receptors derive from a woman aged 25 to 45 with Graves' hyperthyroidism.

V and J are TRBV9 and TRBJ1-5; D is unclear. The V end lost 0 bases, the J end lost 3 bases, and 7 bases lay between the germline ends. CDR1 and CDR2 from the germline V gene are SGDLS and YYNGEE. The CDR3 has 14 amino acids. The chain's CDR3 is CASSVGGFNQPQHF. CDR3 sequence (DNA): TGTGCCAGCAGCGTAGGGGGTTTCAATCAGCCCCAGCATTTT.

Of note for this clonotype: Being one base from a much bigger clone, this may be a read error. V and J are TRBV28 and TRBJ1-4, with D possibly matching TRBD1 (6 bases). This CDR3 has 15 amino acids. Germline V gene lookup returns CDR1 MDHEN and CDR2 SYDVKM. The V gene lost 5 bases and the J gene lost 3 bases, with 13 bases spanning the gap. In DNA form, the CDR3 reads TGTGCCAGCAGTACCTGGACAGTAGCTAATGAAAAACTGTTTTTT. This codes for CASSTWTVANEKLFF.

This clonotype occurred many times. This rearrangement joins TRBV7-3 to TRBJ1-1, with TRBD1 matching 7 bases. The CDR3 extends over 15 amino acids. CDR1 is SGHTA and CDR2 is FQGTGA in the germline V gene. V gave up 5 bases and J gave up 0 bases; unmatched junction bases: 6. The CDR3 DNA reads as TGTGCCAGCAGCAGGGGGCCCGGGATGAACACTGAAGCTTTCTTT. Amino acid sequence: CASSRGPGMNTEAFF.

The rearrangement joins TRBV2 to TRBJ1-4, with a tentative D call TRBD1 (6 bases). The CDR3 has 14 amino acids. The ends were cut back, 6 bases at V and 8 bases at J, with 16 bases in the middle. From germline, CDR1 is SNHLY and CDR2 FYNNEI. The CDR3, as DNA: TGTGCCAGCAGGGGGGGCAGGGACGGGGAAAAACTGTTTTTT. The encoded protein is CASRGGRDGEKLFF. The full variable domain, its missing parts supplied by reference TRBV2 and TRBJ1-4, is EPEVTQTPSHQVTQMGQEVILRCVPISNHLYFYWYRQILGQKVEFLVSFYNNEISEKSEIFDDQFSVERPDGSNFTLKIRSTKLEDSAMYFCASRGGRDGEKLFFGSGTQLSVL.

This clonotype was recorded many times. This CDR3 is CASSFAARQGWQYF. For the CDR3, the DNA is TGTGCCAGCAGTTTTGCGGCCCGACAGGGCTGGCAGTACTTC. J is TRBJ2-7 and V is TRBV28, with 7 bases identical to TRBD1. Trimming took 3 bases from V and 9 from J; bases not matched to a gene: 11. The CDR3 extends over 14 amino acids. Germline loops: CDR1 MDHEN, CDR2 SYDVKM.

This clonotype occurred a few times. The chain carries TRBV7-6 and TRBJ2-3; 10 positions agree with TRBD2. CDR1 and CDR2 (germline): SGHVS, FNYEAQ. CDR3 size: 14 residues. Unmatched junction bases numbered 2, after V lost 8 bases and J lost 0 bases. For the CDR3, the DNA is TGTGCCAGCGGACTAGCGGTTAGCACAGATACGCAGTATTTT. Protein product: CASGLAVSTDTQYF. The full variable domain, completed using reference TRBV7-6 and TRBJ2-3, is GAGVSQSPRYKVTKRGQDVALRCDPISGHVSLYWYRQALGQGPEFLTYFNYEAQQDKSGLPNDRFSAERPEGSISTLTIQRTEQRDSAMYRCASGLAVSTDTQYFGPGTRLTVL.

In this sample, this clonotype turned up a few times. The chain employs TRBV29-1 and TRBJ2-7; tentative D call: TRBD2 (6 bases). The germline gives CDR1 SQVTM, CDR2 ANQGSEA. The CDR3 is 12 amino acids. V was shortened by 8 bases and J by 6 bases, with 17 bases between the two germline ends. CDR3 nucleotide sequence: TGCAGCTTTCCAGGCGGGGCGGGCGAGCAGTACTTC. Translating it yields CSFPGGAGEQYF.

This clonotype was detected many times. The chain couples TRBV2 to TRBJ2-7; TRBD2 agrees at 7 bases. Germline V lookup: CDR1 SNHLY, CDR2 FYNNEI. V was clipped by 3 bases and J by 3 bases; unmatched bases: 8. CDR3 length equals 15 residues. The CDR3 reads CASSDPGGDDYEQYF. CDR3 DNA: TGTGCCAGCAGTGACCCGGGGGGAGACGACTACGAGCAGTACTTC.

This clonotype was seen repeatedly, ten times or more. The chain is built from TRBV10-3 and TRBJ1-1; D uncertain. V shed 0 bases and J shed 0 bases, with 8 bases lying between them. There are 15 residues in the CDR3. Germline V gene data show CDR1 as ENHRY and CDR2 as SYGVKD. The CDR3 loop reads CAISESAVMNTEAFF. The CDR3 bases are TGTGCCATCAGTGAGTCCGCAGTCATGAACACTGAAGCTTTCTTT.

The chain links TRBV29-1 to TRBJ1-2; D possibly corresponds to TRBD1 (6 bases). Germline-derived CDR1 and CDR2 are SQVTM and ANQGSEA. The length of the CDR3 is 11 residues. V was trimmed by 7 bases and J by 8 bases, leaving 14 bases between them. CDR3 sequence: CSADRTGGYTF. The CDR3 DNA follows: TGCAGCGCTGACAGGACGGGAGGCTACACCTTC. The variable domain in full, completed from reference TRBV29-1 and TRBJ1-2, reads SAVISQKPSRDICQRGTSLTIQCQVDSQVTMMFWYRQQPGQSLTLIATANQGSEATYESGFVIDKFPISRPNLTFSTLTVSNMSPEDSSIYLCSADRTGGYTFGSGTRLTVV.

This clonotype has ten or more counts. V is TRBV13 and J is TRBJ1-4; D may be TRBD1 (6 bases). The V end was cut by 3 bases, the J end by 4 bases, with 12 bases between. The CDR3 is 15 residues long. CDR1 PRHDT and CDR2 FYEKMQ come from the germline V gene (reference sequence). This CDR3 is CASSFYRESNEKLFF. The CDR3 nucleotides read TGTGCCAGCAGCTTCTACAGGGAAAGTAATGAAAAACTGTTTTTT.

The sample holds many counts of this clonotype. This chain uses TRBV28 with TRBJ1-4, with D unresolved. Germline V gives CDR1 MDHEN, CDR2 SYDVKM. The CDR3 is made up of 12 amino acids. Trimming cost V 6 bases and J 10 bases, with 12 bases left between them. The CDR3 bases are TGTGCCAGCAGCTTAGGCGCGGGAAAACTGTTTTTT. Amino acids: CASSLGAGKLFF.

In its sample, this clonotype was seen once. The rearrangement joins TRBV2 to TRBJ1-2, with D possibly being TRBD1 (5 bases). Trimming left V 6 bases short and J 2 bases short, with 13 bases between. The length of the CDR3 is 14 residues. Germline loops: CDR1 SNHLY, CDR2 FYNNEI. The CDR3 sequence: CASSQGRVNYGYTF. In DNA, the CDR3 is TGTGCCAGCAGCCAGGGACGGGTAAACTATGGCTACACCTTC.

The chain uses TRBV7-9 and TRBJ2-5; 7 nucleotides line up with TRBD1. This CDR3 contains 14 residues. CDR1 SEHNR and CDR2 FQNEAQ come from the germline V gene (reference sequence). J was trimmed by 2 bases and V by 4 bases; bases with no gene match: 4. This CDR3 is CASSWGQIQETQYF. The CDR3, as DNA: TGTGCCAGCAGCTGGGGACAGATACAAGAGACCCAGTACTTC.

This clonotype was detected many times. The rearrangement uses TRBV7-2 and TRBJ1-2; D not resolved. Germline V lookup: CDR1 SGHTA, CDR2 FQGNSA. The CDR3 runs to 13 residues. V lost 1 base and J lost 5, with 8 bases in between. The CDR3 protein is CASSLGQIYGYTF. CDR3 DNA sequence: TGTGCCAGCAGCTTAGGGCAGATATATGGCTACACCTTC.